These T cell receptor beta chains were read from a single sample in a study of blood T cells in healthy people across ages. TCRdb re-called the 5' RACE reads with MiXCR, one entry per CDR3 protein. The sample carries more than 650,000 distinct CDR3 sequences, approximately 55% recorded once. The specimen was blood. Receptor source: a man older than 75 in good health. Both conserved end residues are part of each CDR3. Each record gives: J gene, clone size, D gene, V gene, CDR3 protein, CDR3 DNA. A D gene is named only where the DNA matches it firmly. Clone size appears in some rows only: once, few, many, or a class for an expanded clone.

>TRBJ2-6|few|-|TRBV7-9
CASPGGGSSGANVLTF
TGTGCCAGCCCTGGAGGGGGCAGCTCTGGGGCCAACGTCCTGACTTTC
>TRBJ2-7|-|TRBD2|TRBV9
CASSFTSGGSYNEQYF
TGTGCCAGCAGCTTTACTAGCGGAGGCTCCTACAATGAGCAGTACTTC
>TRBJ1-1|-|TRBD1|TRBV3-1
CASSLRPGQGNTEAFF
TGTGCCAGCAGCCTTCGGCCGGGACAGGGGAACACTGAAGCTTTCTTT
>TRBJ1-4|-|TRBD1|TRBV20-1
CSATLPGQGGKLFF
TGCAGTGCTACGCTACCGGGACAGGGAGGAAAACTGTTTTTT
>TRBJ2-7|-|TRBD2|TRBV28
CASTGGVYEQYF
TGTGCCAGCACCGGGGGGGTCTACGAGCAGTACTTC
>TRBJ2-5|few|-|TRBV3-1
CASGNAVGETQYF
TGTGCCAGCGGGAACGCCGTGGGAGAGACCCAGTACTTC
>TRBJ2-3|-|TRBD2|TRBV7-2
CASSLAAGGPRDAYF
TGTGCCAGCAGCTTGGCAGCGGGAGGGCCTAGAGACGCGTATTTT
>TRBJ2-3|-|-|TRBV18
CAGSPESVRGRDAYF
TGTGCCGGCTCACCAGAGTCCGTTCGGGGCAGAGACGCGTATTTT
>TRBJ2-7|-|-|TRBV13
CASRIRVLWGNEQYF
TGTGCCAGCCGTATAAGGGTTTTGTGGGGCAATGAGCAGTACTTC
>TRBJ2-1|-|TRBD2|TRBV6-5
CASSYRGTSGSVYNEQFF
TGTGCCAGCAGTTACCGCGGGACTAGCGGGAGTGTCTACAATGAGCAGTTCTTC
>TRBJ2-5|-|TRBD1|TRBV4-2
CASSQEGTGGPQETQYF
TGTGCCAGCAGCCAAGAAGGAACAGGGGGCCCCCAAGAGACCCAGTACTTC
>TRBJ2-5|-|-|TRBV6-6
CASRKDRTDQETQYF
TGTGCCAGCAGAAAAGATCGGACGGATCAAGAGACCCAGTACTTC
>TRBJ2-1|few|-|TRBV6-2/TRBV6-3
CASRAPRVYEQFF
TGTGCCAGCAGAGCGCCGCGGGTGTATGAGCAGTTCTTC
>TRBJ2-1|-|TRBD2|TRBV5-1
CASSPPGGRTPWDEQFF
TGCGCCAGCAGCCCACCTGGCGGGAGAACCCCTTGGGATGAGCAGTTCTTC
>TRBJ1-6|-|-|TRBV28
CASSANSPLHF
TGTGCCAGCAGCGCCAATTCACCCCTCCACTTT
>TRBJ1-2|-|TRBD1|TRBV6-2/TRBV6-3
CASARDRTYGYTF
TGTGCCAGCGCCCGGGACAGGACTTATGGCTACACCTTC
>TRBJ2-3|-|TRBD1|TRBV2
CASSEGRGDTQYF
TGTGCCAGCAGTGAGGGCAGGGGGGATACGCAGTATTTT
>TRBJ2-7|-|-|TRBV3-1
CASSQERFEQYF
TGTGCCAGCAGCCAAGAGAGGTTCGAGCAGTACTTC
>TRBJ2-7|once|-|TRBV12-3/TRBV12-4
CASSFQFSEQYF
TGTGCCAGCAGTTTCCAGTTCTCCGAGCAGTACTTC
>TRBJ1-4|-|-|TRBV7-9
CASSLGEGQAEKLFF
TGTGCCAGCAGCTTAGGAGAAGGGCAAGCCGAAAAACTGTTTTTT
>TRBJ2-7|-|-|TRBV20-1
CSARRPGISYEQYF
TGCAGTGCTAGACGGCCAGGGATCTCCTACGAGCAGTACTTC
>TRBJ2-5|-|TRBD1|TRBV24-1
CATSGLSGQGRRETQYF
TGTGCCACCAGTGGCTTGAGCGGACAGGGGAGAAGGGAGACCCAGTACTTC
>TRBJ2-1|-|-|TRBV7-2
CASRFAGLANEQFF
TGTGCCAGCAGGTTTGCAGGTTTAGCCAATGAGCAGTTCTTC
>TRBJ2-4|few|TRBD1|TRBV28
CASKGQWPIEQYF
TGTGCCAGCAAGGGACAGTGGCCCATTGAGCAGTACTTC
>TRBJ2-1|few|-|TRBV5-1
CASSLAARSYNEQFF
TGCGCCAGCAGCTTGGCCGCGCGCTCCTACAATGAGCAGTTCTTC
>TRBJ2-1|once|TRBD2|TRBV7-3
CASRPTSQSSYNEQFF
TGTGCCAGCAGACCGACTAGCCAGAGCTCCTACAATGAGCAGTTCTTC
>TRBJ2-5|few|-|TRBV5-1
CASSLQGPGETQYF
TGCGCCAGCAGCTTACAGGGTCCGGGGGAGACCCAGTACTTC
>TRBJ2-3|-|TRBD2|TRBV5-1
CASSPRPSGGTDTQYF
TGCGCCAGCAGCCCAAGACCTAGCGGGGGAACAGATACGCAGTATTTT
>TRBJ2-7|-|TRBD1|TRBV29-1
CSVWGTGKDGQYF
TGCAGCGTTTGGGGGACAGGAAAGGACGGGCAGTACTTC
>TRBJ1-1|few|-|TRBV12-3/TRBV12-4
CASSLAAGWTEAFF
TGTGCCAGCAGTTTAGCCGCCGGTTGGACTGAAGCTTTCTTT
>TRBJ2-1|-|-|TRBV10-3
CAISDTGGTPYNEQFF
TGTGCCATCAGTGACACTGGAGGGACACCTTACAATGAGCAGTTCTTC
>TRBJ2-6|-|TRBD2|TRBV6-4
CASSEGGLAGVSGANVLTF
TGTGCCAGCAGTGAGGGGGGACTAGCGGGCGTCTCTGGGGCCAACGTCCTGACTTTC
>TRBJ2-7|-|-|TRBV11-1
CASSLASIYEQYF
TGTGCCAGCAGCCTAGCCAGCATTTACGAGCAGTACTTC
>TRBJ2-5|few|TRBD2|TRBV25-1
CATRLAGVETQYF
TGTGCCACCAGACTAGCGGGAGTGGAGACCCAGTACTTC
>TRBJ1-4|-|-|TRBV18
CASSRGMADEKLFF
TGTGCCAGCTCACGAGGGATGGCCGATGAAAAACTGTTTTTT
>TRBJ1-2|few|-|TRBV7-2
CASSLIGRQGGYTF
TGTGCCAGCAGCTTAATCGGGCGACAAGGGGGCTACACCTTC
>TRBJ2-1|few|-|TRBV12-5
CASGLLSWGGPYNEQFF
TGTGCTAGTGGCCTTCTTTCGTGGGGGGGGCCGTACAATGAGCAGTTCTTC
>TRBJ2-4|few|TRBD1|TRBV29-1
CSVGGHTGGSLAKNIQYF
TGCAGCGTTGGGGGTCATACAGGGGGCTCCCTAGCCAAAAACATTCAGTACTTC
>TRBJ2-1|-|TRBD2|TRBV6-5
CASKPDLTSGGDEQFF
TGTGCCAGCAAGCCCGACCTGACTAGCGGGGGGGATGAGCAGTTCTTC
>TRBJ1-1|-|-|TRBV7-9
CASSLVGNRPMNTEAFF
TGTGCCAGCAGCTTAGTCGGGAACCGACCAATGAACACTGAAGCTTTCTTT
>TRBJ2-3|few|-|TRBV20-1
CSAPDHTDTQYF
TGCAGTGCTCCGGACCACACAGATACGCAGTATTTT
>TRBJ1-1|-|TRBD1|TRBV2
CASSADRTEAFF
TGTGCCAGCAGCGCGGACAGGACTGAAGCTTTCTTT
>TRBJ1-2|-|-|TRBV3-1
CASSQRLSGDGYTF
TGTGCCAGCAGCCAACGGTTGTCAGGGGACGGCTACACCTTC
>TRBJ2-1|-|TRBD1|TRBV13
CASSSKGTGVNEQFF
TGTGCCAGCAGCTCGAAAGGGACAGGGGTCAATGAGCAGTTCTTC
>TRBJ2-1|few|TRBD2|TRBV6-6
CASSRTSGSGFNEQFF
TGTGCCAGCAGTCGGACTAGCGGGAGTGGTTTCAATGAGCAGTTCTTC